This T cell receptor (beta chain) was recovered during a study of shared clonotypes between healthy human individuals. As for the study in general: Three plates each covered CD4 naive and memory; CD8 naive two, CD8 memory one.

The repertoire was sequenced with immunoSEQ multiplex PCR; TCRdb's copy has only in-frame clones and lacks some. The sample shows some 2 million clones, approximately 94% of them seen only once. From germline, CDR1 is WNHNN and CDR2 SYGVQD (reference sequence). V lost 2 bases to trimming and J lost 0 bases; unmatched junction nucleotides: 3. The CDR3 consists of 15 residues. Naive CD8 cells lacked CD45RO and underwent positive selection for CCR7, leaving out terminally differentiated effector memory CD45RA+ cells. Every donor, a Caucasian adult, lived in Nashville, Tennessee. This TCR was recovered from a man aged 18 to 35 in good health. The chain employs TRBV10-1 and TRBJ2-7, with 8 bases identical to TRBD1. The sequenced material came from naive CD8+ T cells sorted from blood. CDR3 in DNA: TGCGCCAGCAGTGAGCGACAGGGGAGCTCCTACGAGCAGTACTTC. It encodes CASSERQGSSYEQYF.